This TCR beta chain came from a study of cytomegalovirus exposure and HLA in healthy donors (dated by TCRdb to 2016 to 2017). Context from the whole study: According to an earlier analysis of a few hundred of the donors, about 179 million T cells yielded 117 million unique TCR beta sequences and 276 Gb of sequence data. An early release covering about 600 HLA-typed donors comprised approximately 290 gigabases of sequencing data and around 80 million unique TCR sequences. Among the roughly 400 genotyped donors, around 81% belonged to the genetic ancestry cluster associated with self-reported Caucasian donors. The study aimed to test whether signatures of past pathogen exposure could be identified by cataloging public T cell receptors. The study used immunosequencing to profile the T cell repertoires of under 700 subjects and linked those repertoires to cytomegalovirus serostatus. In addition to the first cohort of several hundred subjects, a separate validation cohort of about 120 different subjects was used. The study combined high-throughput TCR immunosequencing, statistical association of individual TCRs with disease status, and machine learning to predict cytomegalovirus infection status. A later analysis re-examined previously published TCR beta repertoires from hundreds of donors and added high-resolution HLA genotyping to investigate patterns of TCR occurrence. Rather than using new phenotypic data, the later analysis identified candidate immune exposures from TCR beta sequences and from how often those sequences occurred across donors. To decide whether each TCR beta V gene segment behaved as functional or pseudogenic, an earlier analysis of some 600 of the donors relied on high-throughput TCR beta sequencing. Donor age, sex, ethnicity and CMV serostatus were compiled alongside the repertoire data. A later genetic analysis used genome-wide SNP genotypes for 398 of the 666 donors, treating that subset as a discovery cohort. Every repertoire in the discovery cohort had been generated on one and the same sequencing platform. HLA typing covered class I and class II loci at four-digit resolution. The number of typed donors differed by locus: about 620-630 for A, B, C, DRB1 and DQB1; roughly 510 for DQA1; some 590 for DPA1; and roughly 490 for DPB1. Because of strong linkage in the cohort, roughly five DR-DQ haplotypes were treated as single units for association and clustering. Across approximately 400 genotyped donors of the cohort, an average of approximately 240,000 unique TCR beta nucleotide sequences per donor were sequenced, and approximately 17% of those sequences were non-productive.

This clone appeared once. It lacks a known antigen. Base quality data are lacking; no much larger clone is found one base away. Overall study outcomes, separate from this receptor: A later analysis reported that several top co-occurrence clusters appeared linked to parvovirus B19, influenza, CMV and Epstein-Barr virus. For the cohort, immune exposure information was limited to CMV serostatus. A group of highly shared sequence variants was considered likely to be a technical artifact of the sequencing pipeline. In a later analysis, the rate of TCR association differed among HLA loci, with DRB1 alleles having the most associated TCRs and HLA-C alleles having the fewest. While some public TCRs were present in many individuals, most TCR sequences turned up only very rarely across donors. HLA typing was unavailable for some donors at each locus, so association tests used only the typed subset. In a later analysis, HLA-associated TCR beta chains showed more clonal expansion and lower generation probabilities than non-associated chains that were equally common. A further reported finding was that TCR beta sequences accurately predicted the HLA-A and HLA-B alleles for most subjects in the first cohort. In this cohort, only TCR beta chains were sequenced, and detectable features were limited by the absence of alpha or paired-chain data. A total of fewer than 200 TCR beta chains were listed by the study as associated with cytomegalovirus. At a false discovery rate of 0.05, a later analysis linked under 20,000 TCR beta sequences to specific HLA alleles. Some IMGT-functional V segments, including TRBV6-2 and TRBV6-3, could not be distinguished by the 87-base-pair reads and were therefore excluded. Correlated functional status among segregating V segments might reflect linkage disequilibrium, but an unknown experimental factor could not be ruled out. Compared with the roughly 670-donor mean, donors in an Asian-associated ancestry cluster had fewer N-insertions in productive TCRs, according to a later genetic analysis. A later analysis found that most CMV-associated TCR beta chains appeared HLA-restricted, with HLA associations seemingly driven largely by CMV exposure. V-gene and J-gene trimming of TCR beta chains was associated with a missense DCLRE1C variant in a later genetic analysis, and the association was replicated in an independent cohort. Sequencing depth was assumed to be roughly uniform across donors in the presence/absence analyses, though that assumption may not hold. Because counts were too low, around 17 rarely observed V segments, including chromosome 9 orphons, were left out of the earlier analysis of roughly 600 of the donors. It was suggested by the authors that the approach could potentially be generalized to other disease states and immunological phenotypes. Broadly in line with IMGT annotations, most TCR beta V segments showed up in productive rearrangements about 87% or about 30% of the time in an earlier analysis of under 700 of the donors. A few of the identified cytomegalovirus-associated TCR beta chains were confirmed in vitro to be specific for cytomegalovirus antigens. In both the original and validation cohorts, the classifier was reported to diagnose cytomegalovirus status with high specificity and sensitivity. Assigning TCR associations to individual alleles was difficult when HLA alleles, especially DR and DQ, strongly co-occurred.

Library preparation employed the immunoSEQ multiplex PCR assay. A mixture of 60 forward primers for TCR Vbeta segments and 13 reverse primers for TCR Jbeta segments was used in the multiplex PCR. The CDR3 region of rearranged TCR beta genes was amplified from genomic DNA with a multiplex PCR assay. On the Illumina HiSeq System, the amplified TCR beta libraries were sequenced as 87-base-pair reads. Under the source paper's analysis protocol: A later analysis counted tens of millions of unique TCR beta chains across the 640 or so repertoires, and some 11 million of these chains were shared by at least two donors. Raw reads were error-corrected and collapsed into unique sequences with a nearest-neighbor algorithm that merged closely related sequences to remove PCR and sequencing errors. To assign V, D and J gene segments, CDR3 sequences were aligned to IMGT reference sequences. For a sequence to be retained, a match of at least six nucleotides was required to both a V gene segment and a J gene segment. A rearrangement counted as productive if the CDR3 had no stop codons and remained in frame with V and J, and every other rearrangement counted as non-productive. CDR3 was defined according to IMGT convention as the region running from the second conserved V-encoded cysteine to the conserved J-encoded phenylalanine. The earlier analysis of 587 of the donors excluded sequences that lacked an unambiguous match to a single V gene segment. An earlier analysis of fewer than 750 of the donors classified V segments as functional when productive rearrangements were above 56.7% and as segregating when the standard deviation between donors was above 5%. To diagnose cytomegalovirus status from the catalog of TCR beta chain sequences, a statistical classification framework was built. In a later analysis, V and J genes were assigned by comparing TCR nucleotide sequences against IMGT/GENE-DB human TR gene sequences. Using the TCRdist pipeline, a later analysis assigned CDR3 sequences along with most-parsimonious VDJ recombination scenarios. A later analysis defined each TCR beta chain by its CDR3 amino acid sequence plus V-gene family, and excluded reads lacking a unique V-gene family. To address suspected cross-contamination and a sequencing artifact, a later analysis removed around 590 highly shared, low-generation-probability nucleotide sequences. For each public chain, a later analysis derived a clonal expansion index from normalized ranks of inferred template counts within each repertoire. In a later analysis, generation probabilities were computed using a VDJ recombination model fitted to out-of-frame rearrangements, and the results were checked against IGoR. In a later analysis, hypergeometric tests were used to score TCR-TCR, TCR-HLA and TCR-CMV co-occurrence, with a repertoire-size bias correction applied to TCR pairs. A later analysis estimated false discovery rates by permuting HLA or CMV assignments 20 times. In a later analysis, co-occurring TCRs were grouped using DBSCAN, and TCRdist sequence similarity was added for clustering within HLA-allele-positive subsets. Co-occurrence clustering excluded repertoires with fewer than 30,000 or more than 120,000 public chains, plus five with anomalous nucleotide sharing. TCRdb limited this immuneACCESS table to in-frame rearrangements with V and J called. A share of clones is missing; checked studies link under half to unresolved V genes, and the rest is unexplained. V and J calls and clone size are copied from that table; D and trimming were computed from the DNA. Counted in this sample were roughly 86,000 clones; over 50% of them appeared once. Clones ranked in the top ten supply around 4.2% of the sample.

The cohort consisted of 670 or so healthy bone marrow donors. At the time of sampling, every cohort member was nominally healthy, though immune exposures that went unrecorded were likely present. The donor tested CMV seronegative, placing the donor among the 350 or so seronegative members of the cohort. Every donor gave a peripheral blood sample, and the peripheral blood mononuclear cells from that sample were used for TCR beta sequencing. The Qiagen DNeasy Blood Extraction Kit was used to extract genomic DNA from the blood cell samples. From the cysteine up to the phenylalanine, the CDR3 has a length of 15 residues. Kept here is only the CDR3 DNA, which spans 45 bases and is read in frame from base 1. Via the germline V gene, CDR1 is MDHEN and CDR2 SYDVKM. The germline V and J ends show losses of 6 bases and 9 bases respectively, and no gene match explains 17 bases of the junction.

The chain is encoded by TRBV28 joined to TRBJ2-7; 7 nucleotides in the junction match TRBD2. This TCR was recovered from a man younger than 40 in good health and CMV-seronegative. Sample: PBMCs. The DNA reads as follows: TGTGCCAGCAGCCGACCCGGGTCTCTAACGGGGGGGCAGTACTTC. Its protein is CASSRPGSLTGGQYF.